These T cell receptor beta chains were read from a single sample in a study of PD-1 blockade in classical Hodgkin lymphoma. Sequencing was performed with immunoSEQ multiplex PCR; in TCRdb, only in-frame clones are kept and a portion is missing. This table holds 25,000 or so clones, about 71% found once. The specimen comprised peripheral blood mononuclear cells (PBMCs), sampled at baseline. The receptors were gathered from a human donor with classical Hodgkin lymphoma. Each CDR3 is given without its conserved first and last residue. Expanded clones are given a class, and other clones once, few, many or no size at all.

J	size	V	CDR3
TRBJ1-4	NA	TRBV6-5	ASKQTATNEKLF
TRBJ2-7	NA	TRBV28	ATLRDRGSHEQY
TRBJ2-2	NA	TRBV25-1	ATRGVGELF
TRBJ2-2	NA	TRBV5-5	ASSRGGPTGAGELF
TRBJ2-1	few	TRBV2	ASSEPFRVEQF
TRBJ2-2	few	TRBV30	AWSYRGPAGELF
TRBJ1-4	NA	TRBV28	ATKDRGEEKLF
TRBJ2-7	NA	TRBV29-1	SAGTASQGEQY
TRBJ2-3	once	TRBV25-1	ASSLVDTQY
TRBJ1-4	NA	TRBV2	ARPQELDGKLF
TRBJ1-6	NA	TRBV6-1	ASRSVNSYNSPLH
TRBJ1-2	NA	TRBV7-8	ASSQGVQYT
TRBJ2-7	once	TRBV6-5	ASSYWKARTLYEQY
TRBJ2-5	few	TRBV25-1	ASSRGGAGETQY
TRBJ2-3	NA	TRBV5-1	ASSRDPGLATDTQY
TRBJ1-6	NA	TRBV10-3	AISESMAGDNSPLH
TRBJ1-4	once	TRBV19	ASSGTGGADEKLF
TRBJ1-6	NA	TRBV25-1	ASSEVEGVNSPLH
TRBJ1-2	medium-sized	TRBV28	ASSFLTGPNYGYT
TRBJ2-5	NA	TRBV16	ASSQSSGQETQY
TRBJ1-5	NA	TRBV15	ATSRPGQLNQPQH
TRBJ2-5	NA	TRBV11-2	ASAGGLRETQY
TRBJ1-2	NA	TRBV10-3	AITKGTLRGGYT
TRBJ1-2	NA	TRBV7-2	ASSLEGRLYGYT
TRBJ2-1	NA	TRBV4-1	ASSQEGPPSAAYNEQF
TRBJ2-3	few	TRBV5-1	ASSSDRGRDTQY
TRBJ1-3	NA	TRBV5-4	ASSLDGASGNTIY
TRBJ2-1	NA	TRBV19	ASSMDSGREQF
TRBJ2-2	NA	TRBV10-3	AIVADLGRELF
TRBJ1-6	NA	TRBV2	ASSEAGGNSPLH
TRBJ2-1	NA	TRBV18	ASSLDYEQF